A selection of T cell receptor beta chains follows, all from one sample in a study of blood T cell repertoires in COVID-19. Clones were read by immunoSEQ multiplex PCR, and TCRdb kept only the in-frame ones, dropping some. The table includes fewer than 400,000 clones, approximately 87% detected once. Material: PBMCs or T cells enriched from blood (not recorded which). The source is a woman aged 50 to 60 who had recovered from COVID-19. The CDR3 runs from the conserved cysteine through the conserved F or W. D genes are given only for firm matches. For some rows the clone size is stated as once, few or many, or as a class when expanded; others skip it.

D | size | J | V | CDR3 | DNA
TRBD1 | . | TRBJ1-2 | TRBV28 | CASSLTGGNYGYTF | TGTGCCAGCAGTTTAACAGGGGGCAACTATGGCTACACCTTC
TRBD1 | . | TRBJ1-2 | TRBV19 | CASRSGTGYGYTF | TGTGCCAGTAGATCCGGGACAGGTTATGGCTACACCTTC
TRBD2 | few | TRBJ2-7 | TRBV4-2 | CASSQVWLAGNNIYEQYF | TGTGCCAGCAGCCAAGTCTGGCTAGCGGGGAACAATATCTACGAGCAGTACTTC
TRBD1 | . | TRBJ1-2 | TRBV4-3 | CASRGKSGGGNYGYTF | TGCGCCAGCAGGGGAAAATCCGGAGGGGGCAACTATGGCTACACCTTC
. | . | TRBJ1-2 | TRBV19 | CASTNPGPIFYGYTF | TGTGCCAGTACTAATCCAGGCCCTATCTTCTATGGCTACACCTTC
. | . | TRBJ2-2 | TRBV2 | CASSEAGRGSGELFF | TGTGCCAGCAGTGAGGCTGGTCGAGGGTCCGGGGAGCTGTTTTTT
. | . | TRBJ2-2 | TRBV7-2 | CASSRGTGELFF | TGTGCCAGCAGCCGAGGCACCGGGGAGCTGTTTTTT
TRBD1 | few | TRBJ1-2 | TRBV5-1 | CASRESTGNYGYTF | TGCGCCAGCAGAGAATCGACAGGGAACTATGGCTACACCTTC
TRBD2 | . | TRBJ2-3 | TRBV4-2 | CASSLTSGGTDTQYF | TGTGCCAGCAGCCTTACTAGCGGGGGTACGGATACGCAGTATTTT
. | once | TRBJ2-7 | TRBV2 | CASRVWAGDNPYEQYF | TGTGCCAGTAGGGTTTGGGCGGGGGACAACCCCTACGAGCAGTACTTC
TRBD2 | . | TRBJ2-3 | TRBV7-3 | CASSPGTITDTQYF | TGTGCCAGCAGCCCAGGGACTATCACAGATACGCAGTATTTT
TRBD2 | . | TRBJ2-5 | TRBV2 | CASSEVGRGVETQYF | TGTGCCAGCAGTGAAGTGGGGCGGGGGGTGGAGACCCAGTACTTC
TRBD1 | . | TRBJ2-7 | TRBV4-3 | CASSHTGTGGYEQYF | TGCGCCAGCAGCCACACCGGGACAGGGGGATACGAGCAGTACTTC
TRBD1 | . | TRBJ2-1 | TRBV6-5 | CASSYRGQGFYNEQFF | TGTGCCAGCAGTTACAGGGGACAGGGTTTCTACAATGAGCAGTTCTTC
. | . | TRBJ2-7 | TRBV11-3 | CASSLGDSSYEQYF | TGTGCCAGCAGCTTAGGAGACAGCTCCTACGAGCAGTACTTC
. | . | TRBJ1-4 | TRBV7-3 | CASSSPTRPDQPTTNEKLFF | TGTGCCAGCAGCTCCCCGACCAGGCCCGATCAGCCAACAACTAATGAAAAACTGTTTTTT